The 8 T cell receptor beta chains in this list originate from one sample, sequenced in a study of shared clonotypes between healthy human individuals. The assay was immunoSEQ multiplex PCR, and TCRdb's table has in-frame clones only and misses some. The sample gives roughly 520,000 clones, 90% to 96% of which show up once; about 0.068% is in the top ten. The sequenced sample was naive CD4+ T cells sorted from blood. Stated subset: CD45RA+ positively selected. These receptors came from a woman younger than 45 in good health.

This chain joins TRBV30 and TRBJ2-5; D may match TRBD1 or TRBD2 (6 bases each). Between the trimmed V and J ends, which lost 3 bases and 5 bases, there was a span of 10 bases. In germline, CDR1 is GTSNPN, CDR2 SVGIG (reference sequence). The CDR3 contains 12 residues. CDR3 bases: TGTGCCTGGAGAGGGGGGTGGGAGACCCAGTACTTC. Protein: CAWRGGWETQYF.

The rearrangement uses TRBV5-4 and TRBJ2-1; no reliable D call. CDR3 length equals 16 residues. Trimming took 0 bases from V and 0 from J, leaving 10 bases between them. Germline V gives CDR1 SGHNT, CDR2 YYREEE (reference sequence). The CDR3 DNA is TGTGCCAGCAGCTTGGGACTCCCCTCCTCCTACAATGAGCAGTTCTTC. Amino acid sequence: CASSLGLPSSYNEQFF.

The rearrangement links TRBV27 to TRBJ2-5; D is perhaps TRBD1 (6 bases). V dropped 5 bases and J dropped 5 bases, with 21 bases sitting between them. CDR3 length: 16 residues. CDR1 is MNHEY, CDR2 SMNVEV, per germline (reference sequence). The CDR3, as DNA: TGTGCCAGCAGTGGGGCCTGGGGGCAGATCGTTGAGACCCAGTACTTC. This sequence encodes CASSGAWGQIVETQYF.

The chain combines TRBV27 with TRBJ2-5; the D is unclear. The end of the DNA aligns better with TRBJ2-7, so the J call may be wrong. In germline, CDR1 is MNHEY, CDR2 SMNVEV (reference sequence). The CDR3 contains 12 residues. CDR3 nucleotides: TGTGCCAGCAGCAATATAGTGCCCGAGCAGTACTTC. Translation gives CASSNIVPEQYF.

The chain carries TRBV5-1 and TRBJ2-3; 10 positions agree with TRBD2. Germline values: CDR1 SGHRS, CDR2 YFSETQ. Trimming took 3 bases from V and 3 from J; bases not matched to a gene: 7. The CDR3 sequence is 16 residues long. The CDR3 is CASSWSSGSMTDTQYF. The CDR3 DNA follows: TGCGCCAGCAGCTGGTCTAGCGGGAGTATGACAGATACGCAGTATTTT. The full variable domain, completed using reference TRBV5-1 and TRBJ2-3, is KAGVTQTPRYLIKTRGQQVTLSCSPISGHRSVSWYQQTPGQGLQFLFEYFSETQRNKGNFPGRFSGRQFSNSRSEMNVSTLELGDSALYLCASSWSSGSMTDTQYFGPGTRLTVL.

V gene TRBV2 combines with J gene TRBJ2-2; D remains unclear. There are 14 residues in the CDR3. CDR1 is SNHLY and CDR2 is FYNNEI in the germline V gene. V lost 3 bases, J lost 8 bases, and 13 bases lay in between. In DNA form, the CDR3 reads TGTGCCAGCAGTGATCAGATAAGGGCTGGGGAGCTGTTTTTT. This gives the protein CASSDQIRAGELFF.

CDR3 nucleotides: TGTGCCAGCAGCCGTTACCCCAGGGGGCGGGGTACTGAAGCTTTCTTT. Translating gives CASSRYPRGRGTEAFF. The chain links TRBV14 to TRBJ1-1, with 8 bases matching TRBD1. This CDR3 has 16 residues. V trimming: 4 bases; J trimming: 5 bases; junction bases outside the gene matches: 12. Germline CDR1 reads SGHDN; CDR2 reads FVKESK.

This clone was recorded once. This sequence joins TRBV5-1 and TRBJ2-3; the match to TRBD2 covers 13 bases. The germline V gene has CDR1 SGHRS and CDR2 YFSETQ. The CDR3 runs 17 residues. The V segment lost 4 bases and the J segment 2 bases; nucleotides outside the gene matches: 7. This CDR3 reads CASSPGLAGPATDTQYF. The CDR3 coding sequence is TGCGCCAGCAGCCCGGGACTAGCGGGACCAGCCACAGATACGCAGTATTTT.